What follows is one TCR beta chain and its context. Its specificity is not known. The source of the sample is a study of cytomegalovirus exposure and HLA in healthy donors. Study-level information: A later analysis reported the same platform for the roughly 110 validation repertoires and the 650 to 750 first-cohort repertoires. Findings of the study overall: CMV antigen specificity of three CMV-associated chains was confirmed in vitro.

Trimming shortened V by 3 bases and J by 6 bases, and 12 bases separated the two germline ends. The germline V gene has CDR1 MNHEY and CDR2 SMNVEV (reference sequence). CDR3 size: 13 residues. Some clones are missing from TCRdb's copy, which holds only in-frame ones; the method was immunoSEQ multiplex PCR. The repertoire holds some 310,000 clones, with around 90% as singletons. This receptor was obtained from a man under 40 in good health and CMV-seronegative. The chain employs TRBV27 and TRBJ2-7; weak D call: TRBD1 (5 bases). The sample taken for sequencing was PBMCs. This CDR3 reads CASSFQGSGEQYF. The CDR3 DNA follows: TGTGCCAGCAGTTTCCAGGGATCGGGCGAGCAGTACTTC.